This TCR beta chain was profiled in a study of T cell clones after liver transplantation (dated by TCRdb to between 2018 and 2020). The study in broad terms: The samples were obtained from ITN030ST, a randomized trial that attempted immunosuppression withdrawal within 2 years after liver transplantation. After a pre-transplant mixed lymphocyte reaction, TCRbeta sequencing was used to pinpoint donor-reactive T cell clones, which were subsequently tracked in post-transplant blood. Third party-reactive TCRbeta sequences were also identified from pre-transplant MLRs to serve as an antigen-independent comparator for donor-reactive sequences. The study cohort included 8 liver transplant recipients, of whom 3 were classified as tolerant and 5 as non-tolerant. Tolerance was defined as complete immunosuppression withdrawal for at least one year with no rise in liver enzymes beyond twice the upper limit of normal. Subjects received no induction therapy and standard immunosuppression until randomization at 12-24 months post-transplant. Blood samples were collected pre-transplant, then pre-randomization ahead of withdrawal, and finally post-randomization once withdrawal had either been completed or failed. Of the eight recipients, three were HCV-positive, while the remaining recipients had been transplanted for non-autoimmune, non-viral indications.

As to this clone: Its cognate antigen has yet to be identified. Per-base qualities were not stored, and no clone one base away is much larger.

Frozen genomic DNA underwent high-throughput TCRbeta CDR3 sequencing by immunoSEQ, including PCR amplification, mapping, bias correction and internal controls. The study's processing was this. Only productive rearrangements were retained, with each unique TCRbeta sequence defined by its CDR3 nucleotide sequence together with its V and J gene. Donor-reactive sequences required at least 5-fold expansion in CFSE-low cells versus unstimulated pre-transplant cells and at least 0.01% frequency. Per-subject minimum frequency thresholds, based on the lowest-template unstimulated sample, ensured at least 90% detection power. Jensen-Shannon divergence between the top 1000 TCRbeta sequences after and before transplant was used to measure repertoire turnover. Changes in detection of donor-reactive sequences were assessed with two-sided Fisher's exact tests. TCRdb re-hosts the immuneACCESS table, in-frame sequences only. Its copies lack some clones; in the studies checked, an unresolved V gene accounts for under half of them, and the cause for the rest is not known. That table supplies the V and J calls and clone size; D and trimming were determined from the DNA. This sample comprises 50,000 to 70,000 clones, approximately 63% of them detected only once. The ten largest clones capture less than 3.5% of the sample.

Overall study outcomes, separate from this receptor: A greater decline was seen for donor-reactive sequences than for third party-reactive sequences, suggesting partial antigen-specific deletion unrelated to withdrawal success. A significant post-transplant decrease in circulating donor-reactive CD4 TCRbeta sequences was observed in most of the 8 subjects, irrespective of tolerance or HCV status. Once repertoire turnover was taken into account, donor-reactive detection showed a significant reduction for CD4 in 7 of 8 subjects and for CD8 in 8 of 8. Without allograft tissue specimens, donor-reactive T cells may have migrated into the graft rather than being deleted. Conclusions were preliminary, limited by small, heterogeneous patient numbers and non-standardized post-transplant time points. In a couple of subjects, low numbers of available donor cells limited the measurable donor-reactive repertoire.

Thawed unstimulated PBMCs were stained for CD3, CD4 and CD8 and FACS-sorted into CD3+CD4+ and CD3+CD8+ populations. All 8 studied subjects were randomized to immunosuppression withdrawal. The Qiagen DNeasy Blood and Tissue Kit was used for genomic DNA isolation. Measured from the cysteine to the phenylalanine, the CDR3 is 12 residues long. Only CDR3 DNA is held: 36 bases, read in frame from base 1. Trimming takes 4 bases from V and 4 bases from J, and the germline ends sit 5 bases apart. Based on the germline V gene, the CDR1 and CDR2 sequences are MNHNS and SASEGT. Recombination connected TRBV6-1 to TRBJ1-5; the D gene lacks a confident call. The sequencing here drew on CD4+ T cells from blood, taken at the approximately 15-month timepoint. The TCR was taken from a human patient who received a liver transplant. After a transplant, some T cells may be of graft donor origin. CDR3 loop: CASSGGNQPQHF. The DNA sequence is given as TGTGCCAGCAGTGGAGGGAATCAGCCCCAGCATTTT.